This record looks at one T cell receptor beta chain sequence and its context. Per germline, CDR1 SGHTA and CDR2 FQGNSA. The V gene end was trimmed by 4 bases and the J gene end by 4 bases; junction bases not matched to a gene: 3. The CDR3 totals 14 residues. The sample comes from a study of control samples from healthy donors and cancer patients. TCRdb keeps only in-frame clones here, not all; method: immunoSEQ multiplex PCR. The table lists 130,000 or so clones, over 75% of them singletons. What was sequenced was blood. The chain has TRBV7-2 and TRBJ2-7; 11 nucleotides line up with TRBD1. The clonotype comes from a man in his forties in good health. The chain's CDR3 is CASSSGTGGYEQYF. For the CDR3, the DNA is TGTGCCAGCAGCTCCGGGACAGGGGGTTACGAGCAGTACTTC. Full variable domain (missing parts from reference TRBV7-2 and TRBJ2-7): GAGVSQSPSNKVTEKGKDVELRCDPISGHTALYWYRQSLGQGLEFLIYFQGNSAPDKSGLPSDRFSAERTGGSVSTLTIQRTQQEDSAVYLCASSSGTGGYEQYFGPGTRLTVT.